This T cell receptor beta chain emerged from a study of response to subunit inactivated influenza vaccine. Overall study findings and caveats: Every seasonal influenza vaccination brings in few new T cells, the authors suggested.

TCRdb re-derived calls from the RT-PCR reads in MiXCR, one entry per CDR3 protein. This table holds more than 450,000 distinct CDR3 sequences, about 7.6% found once. Germline loops: CDR1 MNHEY, CDR2 SVGAGI. With V trimmed by 0 bases and J by 9 bases, 11 bases remained unmatched. CDR3 size: 16 residues. Of note for this clonotype: Its antigen is not identified.

The input for sequencing was PBMCs from blood, taken around 25 months after vaccination. The chain recombines TRBV6-5 with TRBJ2-1; 7 bases are a match to TRBD2. This clonotype was sampled from a man aged 50 to 69 who received an inactivated influenza vaccine. The CDR3 DNA sequence: TGTGCCAGCAGTTACTCCACTAGCGTGAGGCAGGTTGAGCAGTTCTTC. Its protein is CASSYSTSVRQVEQFF.